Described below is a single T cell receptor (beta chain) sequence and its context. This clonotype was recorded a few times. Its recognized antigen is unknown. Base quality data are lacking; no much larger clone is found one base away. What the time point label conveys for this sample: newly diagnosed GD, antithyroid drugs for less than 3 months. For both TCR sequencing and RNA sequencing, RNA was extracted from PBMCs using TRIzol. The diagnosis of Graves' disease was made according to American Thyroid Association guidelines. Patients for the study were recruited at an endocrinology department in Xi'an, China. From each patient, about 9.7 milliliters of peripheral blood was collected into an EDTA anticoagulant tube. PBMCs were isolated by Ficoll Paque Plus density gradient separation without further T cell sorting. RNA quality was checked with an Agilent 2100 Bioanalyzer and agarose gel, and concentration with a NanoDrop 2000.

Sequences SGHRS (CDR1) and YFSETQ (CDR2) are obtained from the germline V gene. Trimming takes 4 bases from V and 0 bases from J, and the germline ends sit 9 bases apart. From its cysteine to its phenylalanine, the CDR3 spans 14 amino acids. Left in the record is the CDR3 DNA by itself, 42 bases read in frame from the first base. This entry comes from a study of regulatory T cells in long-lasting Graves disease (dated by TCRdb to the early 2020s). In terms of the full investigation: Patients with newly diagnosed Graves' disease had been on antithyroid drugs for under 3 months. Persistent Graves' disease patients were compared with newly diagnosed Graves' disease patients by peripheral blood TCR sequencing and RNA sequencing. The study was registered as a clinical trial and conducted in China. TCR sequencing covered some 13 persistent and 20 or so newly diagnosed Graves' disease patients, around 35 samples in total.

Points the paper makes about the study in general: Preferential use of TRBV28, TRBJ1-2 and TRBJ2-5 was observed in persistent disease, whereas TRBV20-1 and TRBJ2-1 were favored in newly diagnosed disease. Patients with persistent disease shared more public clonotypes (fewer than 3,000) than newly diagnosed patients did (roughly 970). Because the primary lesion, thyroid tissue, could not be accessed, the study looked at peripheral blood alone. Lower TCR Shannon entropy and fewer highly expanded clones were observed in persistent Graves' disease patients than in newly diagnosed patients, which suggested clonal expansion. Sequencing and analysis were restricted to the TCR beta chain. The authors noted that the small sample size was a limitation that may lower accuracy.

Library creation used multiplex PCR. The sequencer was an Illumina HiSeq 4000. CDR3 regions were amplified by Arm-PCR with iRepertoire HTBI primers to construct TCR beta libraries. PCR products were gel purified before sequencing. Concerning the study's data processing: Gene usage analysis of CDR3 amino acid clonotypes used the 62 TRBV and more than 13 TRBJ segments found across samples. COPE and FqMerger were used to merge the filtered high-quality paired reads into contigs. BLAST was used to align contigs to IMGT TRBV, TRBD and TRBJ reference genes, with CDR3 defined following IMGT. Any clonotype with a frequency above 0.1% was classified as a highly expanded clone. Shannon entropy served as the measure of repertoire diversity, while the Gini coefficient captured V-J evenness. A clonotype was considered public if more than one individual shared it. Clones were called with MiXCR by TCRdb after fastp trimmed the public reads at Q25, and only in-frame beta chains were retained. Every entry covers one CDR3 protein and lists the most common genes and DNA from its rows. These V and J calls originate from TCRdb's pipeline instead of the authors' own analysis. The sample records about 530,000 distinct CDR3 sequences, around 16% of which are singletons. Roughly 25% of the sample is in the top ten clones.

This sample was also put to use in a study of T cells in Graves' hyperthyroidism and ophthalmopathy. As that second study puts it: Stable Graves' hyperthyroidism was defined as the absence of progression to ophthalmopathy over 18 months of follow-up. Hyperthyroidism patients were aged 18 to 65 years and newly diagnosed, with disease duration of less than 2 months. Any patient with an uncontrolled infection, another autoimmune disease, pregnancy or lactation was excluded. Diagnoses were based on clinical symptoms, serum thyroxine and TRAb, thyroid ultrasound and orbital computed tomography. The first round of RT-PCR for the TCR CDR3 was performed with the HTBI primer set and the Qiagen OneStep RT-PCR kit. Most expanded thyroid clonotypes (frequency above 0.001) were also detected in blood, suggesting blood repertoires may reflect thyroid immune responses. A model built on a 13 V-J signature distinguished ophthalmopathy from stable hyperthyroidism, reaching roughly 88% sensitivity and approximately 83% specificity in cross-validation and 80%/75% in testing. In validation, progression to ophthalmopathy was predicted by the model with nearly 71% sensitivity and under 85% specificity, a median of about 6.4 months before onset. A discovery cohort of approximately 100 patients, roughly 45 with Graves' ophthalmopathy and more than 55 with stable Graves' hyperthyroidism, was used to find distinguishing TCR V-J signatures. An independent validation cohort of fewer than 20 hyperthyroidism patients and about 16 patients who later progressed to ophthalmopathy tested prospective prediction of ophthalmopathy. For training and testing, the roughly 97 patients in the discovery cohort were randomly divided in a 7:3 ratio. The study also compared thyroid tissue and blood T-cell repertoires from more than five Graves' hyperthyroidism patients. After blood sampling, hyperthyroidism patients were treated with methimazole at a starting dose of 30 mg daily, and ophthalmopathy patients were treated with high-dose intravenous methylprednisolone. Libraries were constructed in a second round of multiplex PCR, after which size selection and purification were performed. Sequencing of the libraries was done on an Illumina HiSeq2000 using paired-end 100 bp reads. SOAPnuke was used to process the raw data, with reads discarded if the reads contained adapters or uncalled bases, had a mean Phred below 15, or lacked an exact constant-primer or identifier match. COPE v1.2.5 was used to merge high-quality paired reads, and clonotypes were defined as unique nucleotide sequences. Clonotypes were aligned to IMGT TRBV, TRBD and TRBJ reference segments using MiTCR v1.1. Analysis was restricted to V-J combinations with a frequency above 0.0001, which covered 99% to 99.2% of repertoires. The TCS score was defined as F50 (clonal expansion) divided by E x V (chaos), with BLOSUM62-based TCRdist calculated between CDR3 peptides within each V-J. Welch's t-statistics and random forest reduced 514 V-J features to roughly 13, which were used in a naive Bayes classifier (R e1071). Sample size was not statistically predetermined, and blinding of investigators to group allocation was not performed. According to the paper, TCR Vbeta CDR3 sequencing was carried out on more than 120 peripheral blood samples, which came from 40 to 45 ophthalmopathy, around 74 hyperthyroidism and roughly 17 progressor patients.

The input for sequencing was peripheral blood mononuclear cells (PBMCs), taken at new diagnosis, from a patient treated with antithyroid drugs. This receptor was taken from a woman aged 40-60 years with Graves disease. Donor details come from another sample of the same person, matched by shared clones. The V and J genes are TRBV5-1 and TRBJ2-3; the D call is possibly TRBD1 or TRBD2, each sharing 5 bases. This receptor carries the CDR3 CASSQRDSTDTQYF. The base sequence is TGCGCCAGCAGCCAAAGGGACAGCACAGATACGCAGTATTTT.